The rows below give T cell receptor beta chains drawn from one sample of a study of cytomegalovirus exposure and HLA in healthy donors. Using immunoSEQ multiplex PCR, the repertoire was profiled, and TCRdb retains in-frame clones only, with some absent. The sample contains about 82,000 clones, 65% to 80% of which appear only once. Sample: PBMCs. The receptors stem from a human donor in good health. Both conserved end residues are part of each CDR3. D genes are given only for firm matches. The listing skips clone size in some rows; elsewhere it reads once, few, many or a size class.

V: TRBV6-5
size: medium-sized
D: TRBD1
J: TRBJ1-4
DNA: TGTGCCAGCAGTTACCGCCAGGGGGCTAATGAAAAACTGTTTTTT
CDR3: CASSYRQGANEKLFF

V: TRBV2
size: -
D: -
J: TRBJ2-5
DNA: TGTGCCAGCAGTGAAGGCGTCCAAGAGACCCAGTACTTC
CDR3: CASSEGVQETQYF

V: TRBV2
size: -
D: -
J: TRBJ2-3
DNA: TGTGCCAGCAGGAGGGTCCAGATAGGGGATACGCAGTATTTT
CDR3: CASRRVQIGDTQYF

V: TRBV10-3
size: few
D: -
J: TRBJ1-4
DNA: TGTGCCATCAGTGCCTCGAACGGTGAAAAACTGTTTTTT
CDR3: CAISASNGEKLFF

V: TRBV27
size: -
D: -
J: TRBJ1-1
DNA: TGTGCCAGCAGTTTATCGGCAGGGCTGAACACTGAAGCTTTCTTT
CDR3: CASSLSAGLNTEAFF

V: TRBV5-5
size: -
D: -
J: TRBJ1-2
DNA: TGTGCCAGCAGCTTGCTGGATCAGGGTAACTATGGCTACCCCTTC
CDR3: CASSLLDQGNYGYPF

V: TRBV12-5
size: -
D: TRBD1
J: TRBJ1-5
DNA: TGTGCTAGTGGGATCCGAACAGGGGGACAGCCCCAGCATTTT
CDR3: CASGIRTGGQPQHF

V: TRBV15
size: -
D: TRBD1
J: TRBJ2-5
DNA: TGTGCCACCAGCAGAGGGGCAGGGGGCGCAGTGGTAGTGGAGACCCAGTACTTC
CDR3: CATSRGAGGAVVVETQYF

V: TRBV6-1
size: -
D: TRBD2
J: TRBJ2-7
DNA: TGTGCCAGCAGTGAACGCGGGGGGGACAGATTCTACGAGCAGTACTTC
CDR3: CASSERGGDRFYEQYF

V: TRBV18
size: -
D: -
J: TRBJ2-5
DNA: TGTGCCAGCTCACCAGTGCTACAAGAGACCCAGTACTTC
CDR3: CASSPVLQETQYF

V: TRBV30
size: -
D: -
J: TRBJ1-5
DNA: TGTGCCTGGAGTGTACGCGGGTTACAGCCCCAGCATTTT
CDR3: CAWSVRGLQPQHF

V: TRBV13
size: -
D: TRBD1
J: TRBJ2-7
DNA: TGTGCCAGCAGCTTACGGACAGGGAATTTCTACGAGCAGTACTTC
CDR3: CASSLRTGNFYEQYF

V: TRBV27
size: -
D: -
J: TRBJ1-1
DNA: TGTGCCAGCAGTTTATTGGGCGACGGGGGGCTCAGGAACACTGAAGCTTTCTTT
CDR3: CASSLLGDGGLRNTEAFF

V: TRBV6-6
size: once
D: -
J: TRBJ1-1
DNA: TGTGCCAGCAGTTACCCAGGCGGGATCGGAACTGAAGCTTTCTTT
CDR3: CASSYPGGIGTEAFF

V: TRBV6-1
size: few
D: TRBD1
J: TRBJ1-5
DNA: TGTGCCAGCAGTCTCTTCACAGGGGAAAATCAGCCCCAGCATTTT
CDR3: CASSLFTGENQPQHF

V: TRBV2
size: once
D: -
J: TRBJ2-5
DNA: TGTGCCAGCAGCGGGGGGACCCAGTACTTC
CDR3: CASSGGTQYF

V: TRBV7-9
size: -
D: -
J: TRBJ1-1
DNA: TGTGCCAGCGGTACGCAGAGGATGAACACTGAAGCTTTCTTT
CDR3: CASGTQRMNTEAFF

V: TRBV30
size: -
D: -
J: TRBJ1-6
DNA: TGTGCCTGCCCCCTAGGGGGACCCAATTCACCCCTCCACTTT
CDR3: CACPLGGPNSPLHF

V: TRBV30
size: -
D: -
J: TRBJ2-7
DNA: TGTGCCTGGAGTATCCAGCAGGGCCCCTACGAGCAGTACTTC
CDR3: CAWSIQQGPYEQYF

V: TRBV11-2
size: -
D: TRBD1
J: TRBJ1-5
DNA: TGTGCCAGCAGCTTCAGGGGGCCAAATCAGCCCCAGCATTTT
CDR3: CASSFRGPNQPQHF

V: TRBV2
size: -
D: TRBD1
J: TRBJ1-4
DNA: TGTGCCAGCAGGGAACAGGGGGCTTCGGGTGAAAAACTGTTTTTT
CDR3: CASREQGASGEKLFF

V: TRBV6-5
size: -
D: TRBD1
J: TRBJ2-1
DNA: TGTGCCAGCAGACCCGACAGGGGTCGCAATGAGCAGTTCTTC
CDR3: CASRPDRGRNEQFF

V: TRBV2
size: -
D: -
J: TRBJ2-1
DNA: TGTGCCAGCAGGAATACTGGGACTGGGAGCAGTTGGTTCTTC
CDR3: CASRNTGTGSSWFF

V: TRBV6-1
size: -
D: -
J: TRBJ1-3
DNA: TGTGCCAGCGGGTACCGCAGGGGTACTGGAAACACCATATATTTT
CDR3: CASGYRRGTGNTIYF

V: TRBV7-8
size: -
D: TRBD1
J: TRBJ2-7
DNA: TGTGCCAGCAGCTTACTCGACAGGGCTCCTAGGTACGAGCAGTACTTC
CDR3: CASSLLDRAPRYEQYF

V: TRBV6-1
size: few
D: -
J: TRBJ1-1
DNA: TGTGCCAGCATTCTGACACCGAACACTGAAGCTTTCTTT
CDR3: CASILTPNTEAFF

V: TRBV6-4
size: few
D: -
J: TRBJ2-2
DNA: TGTGCCAGCAGTGACTCCAAGACAGGTATTGACCGCCATCCCACCGGGGAGCTGTTTTTT
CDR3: CASSDSKTGIDRHPTGELFF

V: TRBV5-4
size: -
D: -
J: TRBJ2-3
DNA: TGTGCCAGCAGCCCCCGGGACTCCGCCACAGATACGCAGTATTTT
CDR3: CASSPRDSATDTQYF

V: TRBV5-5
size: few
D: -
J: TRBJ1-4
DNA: TGTGCCAGCAGCTTGGTTCAGGGTCGAGAAAAACTGTTTTTT
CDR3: CASSLVQGREKLFF

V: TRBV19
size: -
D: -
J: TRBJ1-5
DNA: TGTGCCAGTAGTATAGGGGTCGGAGTCAATCAGCCCCAGCATTTT
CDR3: CASSIGVGVNQPQHF

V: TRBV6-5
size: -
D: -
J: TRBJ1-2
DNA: TGTGCCAGCAGTTACTCGAATCGGGGGGCGGGTGGCTACACCTTC
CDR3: CASSYSNRGAGGYTF

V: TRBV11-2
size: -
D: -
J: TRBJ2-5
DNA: TGTGCCAGCAGCTTAGGGCGGCAAGAGACCCAGTACTTC
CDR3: CASSLGRQETQYF

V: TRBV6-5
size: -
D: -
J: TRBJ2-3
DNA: TGTGCCAGCAGTTTCGCGGCTTCACACAATACGCAGTATTTT
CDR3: CASSFAASHNTQYF

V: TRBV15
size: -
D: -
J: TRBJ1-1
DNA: TGTGCCACCAGCAGCTCGAACACTGAAGCTTTCTTT
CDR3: CATSSSNTEAFF

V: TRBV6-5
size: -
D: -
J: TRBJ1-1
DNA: TGTGCCAGCAGCTCTCGATTAGTGAACACTGAAGCTTTCTTT
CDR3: CASSSRLVNTEAFF

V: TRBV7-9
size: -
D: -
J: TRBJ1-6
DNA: TGTGCCAGCAGCTTTGACAGCTATAATTCACCCCTCCACTTT
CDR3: CASSFDSYNSPLHF

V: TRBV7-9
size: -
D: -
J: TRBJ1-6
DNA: TGTGCCAGCAGCTTAGGAGGGGGTTCACCCCTCCACTTT
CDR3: CASSLGGGSPLHF

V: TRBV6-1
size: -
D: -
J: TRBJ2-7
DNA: TGTGCCAGCAGAGGACTGTCCTCCTACGAGCAGTACTTC
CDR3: CASRGLSSYEQYF

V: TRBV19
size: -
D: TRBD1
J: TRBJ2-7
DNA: TGTGCCAGTAGTTCGGAATCCGGGACAGTGTTCTCCTACGAGCAGTACTTC
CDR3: CASSSESGTVFSYEQYF

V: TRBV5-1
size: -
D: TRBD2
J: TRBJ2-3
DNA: TGCGCCAGCAGGCTAGCGGGGGTGGGAGATACGCAGTATTTT
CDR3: CASRLAGVGDTQYF

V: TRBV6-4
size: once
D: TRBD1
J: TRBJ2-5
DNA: TGTGCCAGCAGGTCGGACAGGGGGGAGGAGACCCAGTACTTC
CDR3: CASRSDRGEETQYF

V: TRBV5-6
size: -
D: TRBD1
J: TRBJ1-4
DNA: TGTGCCAGCAGCAGGGACACAGGGGGCATGGAAAAACTGTTTTTT
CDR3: CASSRDTGGMEKLFF

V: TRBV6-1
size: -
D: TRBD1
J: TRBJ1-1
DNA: TGTGCCAGCAGTGAAGTCGGGACAGGTTCGAACACTGAAGCTTTCTTT
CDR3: CASSEVGTGSNTEAFF

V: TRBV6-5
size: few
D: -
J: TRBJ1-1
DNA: TGTGCCAGCAGTTACTCTCCAGGGAACACTGAAGCTTTCTTT
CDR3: CASSYSPGNTEAFF

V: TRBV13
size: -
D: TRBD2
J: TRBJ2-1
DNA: TGTGCCAGCAGCAGTATCGGGACTAGCGGGGGGGCCAGTCGAAATGAGCAGTTCTTC
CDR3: CASSSIGTSGGASRNEQFF

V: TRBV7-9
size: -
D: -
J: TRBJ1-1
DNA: TGTGCCAGCAGCTTAGCTGGGGGGGCGCTGAACACTGAAGCTTTCTTT
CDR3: CASSLAGGALNTEAFF

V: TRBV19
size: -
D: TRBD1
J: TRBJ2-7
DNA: TGTGCCAGTAGAGCACGGACAGGGGCCGAGCAGTACTTC
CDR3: CASRARTGAEQYF

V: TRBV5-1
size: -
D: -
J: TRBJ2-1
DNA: TGCGCCAGCAGCTTGGCCACATCTTACAATGAGCAGTTCTTC
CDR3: CASSLATSYNEQFF